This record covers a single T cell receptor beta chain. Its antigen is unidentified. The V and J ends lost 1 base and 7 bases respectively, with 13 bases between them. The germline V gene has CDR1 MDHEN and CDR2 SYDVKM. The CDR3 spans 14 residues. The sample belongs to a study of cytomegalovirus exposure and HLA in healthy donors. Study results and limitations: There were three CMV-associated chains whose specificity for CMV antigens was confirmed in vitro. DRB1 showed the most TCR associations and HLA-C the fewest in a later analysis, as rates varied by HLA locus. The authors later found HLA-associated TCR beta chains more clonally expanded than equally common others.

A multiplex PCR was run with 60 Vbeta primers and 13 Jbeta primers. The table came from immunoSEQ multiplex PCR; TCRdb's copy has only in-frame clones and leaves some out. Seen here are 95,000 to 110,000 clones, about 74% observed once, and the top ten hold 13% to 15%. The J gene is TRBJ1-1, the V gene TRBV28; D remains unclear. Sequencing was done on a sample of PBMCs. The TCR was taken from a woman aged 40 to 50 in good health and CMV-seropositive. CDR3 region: CASSLSGREGEAFF. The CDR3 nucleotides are TGTGCCAGCAGTTTATCGGGGAGGGAGGGTGAAGCTTTCTTT.